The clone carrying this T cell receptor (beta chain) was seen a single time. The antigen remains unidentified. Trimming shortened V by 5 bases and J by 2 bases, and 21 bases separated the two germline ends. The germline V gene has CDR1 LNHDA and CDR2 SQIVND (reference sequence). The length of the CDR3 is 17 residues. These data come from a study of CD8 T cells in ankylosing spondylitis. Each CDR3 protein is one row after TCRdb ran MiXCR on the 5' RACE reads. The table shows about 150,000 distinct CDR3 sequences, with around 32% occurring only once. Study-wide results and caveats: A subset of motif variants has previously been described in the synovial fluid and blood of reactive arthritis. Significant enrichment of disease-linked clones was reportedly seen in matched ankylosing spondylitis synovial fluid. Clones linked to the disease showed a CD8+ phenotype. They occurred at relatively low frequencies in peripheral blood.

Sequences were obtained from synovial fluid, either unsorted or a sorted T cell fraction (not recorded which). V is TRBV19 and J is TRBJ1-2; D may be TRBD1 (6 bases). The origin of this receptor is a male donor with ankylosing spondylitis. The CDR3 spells CASSSSGRGRKNYGYTF. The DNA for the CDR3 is TGTGCCAGTAGTTCCAGCGGCCGGGGGCGGAAGAACTATGGCTACACCTTC.